The 4 T cell receptor beta chains below all came from one sample that was sequenced in a study of T-cell memory formation after mild COVID-19. TCRdb re-analysed the 5' RACE reads in MiXCR, keeping a single row per CDR3 protein. This table holds around 47,000 distinct CDR3 sequences, roughly 9% found once. Sequencing input: PBMCs or a T cell subset sorted from them (not recorded which). These receptors all come from an adult woman who had mild COVID-19 (a few samples of this study predate the infection). Cell type and time point are not known.

This clonotype showed up just a few times. The rearrangement uses TRBV12-3 or TRBV12-4 and TRBJ1-2; a possible D gene is TRBD1 (5 bases). V lost 4 bases to trimming and J lost 5 bases, with 17 bases between them. This CDR3 has 15 amino acids. CDR3 loop: CASSSTHSGPYGYTF. The CDR3 coding sequence is TGTGCCAGCAGTTCGACCCATTCGGGGCCTTATGGCTACACCTTC.

This clonotype occurred a few times. The V and J genes are TRBV11-2 and TRBJ1-1; D is ambiguous. V was clipped by 1 base and J by 10 bases, with 13 bases between them. Germline CDR1 and CDR2: SGHAT and FQNNGV. This CDR3 spans 13 amino acids. CDR3 coding DNA: TGTGCCAGCAGCTTAGGATACGGGCAGGTAGCTTTCTTT. Its translation is CASSLGYGQVAFF.

This rearrangement joins TRBV19 to TRBJ2-5; unclear D gene. Germline V gives CDR1 LNHDA, CDR2 SQIVND (reference sequence). Trimming removed 1 base at V and 2 bases at J, with 2 bases between. This CDR3 contains 12 residues. The CDR3 DNA reads TGTGCCAGTAGTATAGGGCAAGAGACCCAGTACTTC. Encoded protein: CASSIGQETQYF.

This clonotype has ten or more counts. At one boundary the junction diverges from the germline segment, which might be a read error. In DNA, the CDR3 is TGTGCTAGCAGCCAGAGCGGAAACACCGGGGAGCTGTTTTTT. This codes for CASSQSGNTGELFF. The chain joins TRBV7-7 to TRBJ2-2; a possible D gene is TRBD2 (5 bases). The length of the CDR3 is 14 residues. Germline-derived CDR1 and CDR2 are SSHAT and FNYEAQ (reference sequence).